Listed below are T cell receptor beta chains from one sample, sequenced in a study of post-analysis software for immune sequencing data. Via MiXCR, TCRdb re-called the PCR reads, giving one row per CDR3 protein. The table records 750,000 to 950,000 distinct CDR3 sequences, under 70% of them present only once. Specimen: blood. The receptors shown here come from a girl aged 10 to 17 with multiple sclerosis. Both conserved end residues are part of each CDR3. A D gene is named only where the DNA matches it firmly. Clone size, where shown, is once, few, many, or a class for clones that have expanded.

clone_size	v_call	d_call	j_call	cdr3_aa	cdr3_nt
.	TRBV12-3/TRBV12-4	TRBD2	TRBJ2-1	CASSFLGREVSYNEQFF	TGTGCCAGCAGTTTCCTTGGGCGGGAGGTCTCCTACAATGAGCAGTTCTTC
once	TRBV15	.	TRBJ1-5	CATSRAGRKGGNQPQHF	TGTGCCACCAGCAGAGCTGGGAGGAAGGGCGGCAATCAGCCCCAGCATTTT
few	TRBV12-3/TRBV12-4	.	TRBJ2-7	CASSLMTPSESRQYF	TGTGCCAGCAGCCTGATGACTCCCAGCGAATCACGGCAGTACTTC
.	TRBV15	TRBD1	TRBJ2-7	CATSRRQGATYEQYF	TGTGCCACCAGCAGACGACAGGGGGCAACCTACGAGCAGTACTTC
few	TRBV29-1	.	TRBJ2-3	CSVRHIDTQYF	TGCAGCGTCAGGCACATTGATACGCAGTATTTT
.	TRBV20-1	TRBD2	TRBJ2-7	CSARALAGVGGEQYF	TGCAGTGCTAGGGCTCTAGCGGGAGTGGGTGGAGAGCAGTACTTC
.	TRBV3-1	TRBD1	TRBJ2-4	CASSQEFRGPDHIQYF	TGTGCCAGCAGCCAAGAGTTCAGGGGGCCCGACCACATTCAGTACTTC
.	TRBV4-1	.	TRBJ2-3	CASSLSVLVGDTQYF	TGCGCCAGCAGCCTATCCGTACTAGTTGGCGATACGCAGTATTTT
few	TRBV5-1	.	TRBJ2-5	CASSYGSSGQETQYF	TGCGCCAGCAGCTACGGTAGCTCGGGCCAAGAGACCCAGTACTTC
.	TRBV29-1	.	TRBJ1-2	CSATDNYGYTF	TGCAGCGCAACAGATAACTATGGCTACACCTTC
.	TRBV20-1	TRBD1	TRBJ2-7	CSAHHPGTVTYEQYF	TGCAGTGCGCACCATCCCGGGACAGTAACTTACGAGCAGTACTTC
.	TRBV5-1	.	TRBJ2-3	CASSLDGTAWADTQYF	TGCGCCAGCAGCTTGGACGGGACGGCATGGGCAGATACGCAGTATTTT
few	TRBV20-1	TRBD1	TRBJ2-3	CSASNRGTDTQYF	TGCAGTGCTAGTAACAGGGGGACAGATACGCAGTATTTT
few	TRBV7-6	.	TRBJ1-1	CASSAPRGGRTEAFF	TGTGCCAGCAGCGCCCCGAGGGGGGGGCGGACTGAAGCTTTCTTT
.	TRBV14	.	TRBJ2-1	CASSQKQGGFYNEQFF	TGTGCCAGCAGCCAAAAACAGGGGGGGTTCTACAATGAGCAGTTCTTC
.	TRBV27	.	TRBJ2-7	CASSRGVAEQYF	TGTGCCAGCAGTCGGGGAGTCGCTGAGCAGTACTTC
.	TRBV6-5	.	TRBJ2-7	CASSLGPCYEQYF	TGTGCCAGCAGTTTGGGGCCTTGCTACGAGCAGTACTTC
.	TRBV29-1	TRBD2	TRBJ2-3	CSVGLAGSTDTQYF	TGCAGCGTTGGGCTAGCGGGGAGCACAGATACGCAGTATTTT
.	TRBV5-1	.	TRBJ2-5	CASSSGGRTQETQYF	TGCGCCAGCAGCTCAGGGGGGAGGACCCAAGAGACCCAGTACTTC
.	TRBV12-3/TRBV12-4	TRBD1	TRBJ2-1	CASSADRGVRNEQFF	TGTGCCAGCAGTGCGGACAGGGGTGTAAGAAATGAGCAGTTCTTC
.	TRBV5-5	.	TRBJ2-3	CASSLATPQSRTDTQYF	TGTGCCAGCAGCTTGGCCACCCCCCAGAGCCGGACAGATACGCAGTATTTT
once	TRBV7-7	TRBD2	TRBJ2-2	CASSPLRSGDTGELFF	TGTGCTAGCAGCCCTCTTCGTAGCGGGGACACCGGGGAGCTGTTTTTT
few	TRBV5-1	TRBD1	TRBJ1-2	CASAIRQGASGYTF	TGCGCCAGCGCAATACGACAGGGGGCATCTGGCTACACCTTC
.	TRBV5-6	.	TRBJ2-5	CASSLTGSETQYF	TGCGCCAGCAGCTTAACAGGGTCGGAGACCCAGTACTTC
few	TRBV6-4	.	TRBJ2-3	CASSDKGSTDTQYF	TGTGCCAGCAGTGACAAGGGAAGCACAGATACGCAGTATTTT
few	TRBV29-1	TRBD1	TRBJ2-3	CSVEAGQPSRTDTQYF	TGCAGCGTTGAAGCGGGACAGCCTAGCCGCACAGATACGCAGTATTTT
.	TRBV25-1	TRBD2	TRBJ2-7	CASIRSGGSYEQYF	TGTGCCAGCATCCGATCGGGGGGGTCCTACGAGCAGTACTTC
.	TRBV5-1	TRBD1	TRBJ2-1	CASSASTGTGAQNEQFF	TGCGCCAGCAGCGCTTCGACCGGGACAGGGGCGCAGAATGAGCAGTTCTTC
.	TRBV20-1	.	TRBJ2-4	CSAESGGLGKNIQYF	TGCAGTGCAGAGAGTGGAGGTCTGGGCAAAAACATTCAGTACTTC
.	TRBV5-1	.	TRBJ2-5	CASSLRRREQETQYF	TGCGCCAGCAGCTTGAGAAGGAGGGAACAAGAGACCCAGTACTTC
.	TRBV20-1	TRBD1	TRBJ2-3	CSASFPGTAQDTQYF	TGCAGTGCTAGTTTCCCCGGGACAGCCCAGGATACGCAGTATTTT
.	TRBV4-2	.	TRBJ2-3	CASSQGVGGPLDTQYF	TGTGCCAGCAGCCAAGGAGTGGGGGGGCCACTTGATACGCAGTATTTT